This T cell receptor beta chain was captured by sequencing in a study of glioma-infiltrating T cells after dendritic cell vaccination. At the level of the study: Samples are from glioblastoma patients in Phase I and II dendritic cell vaccine trials. At biweekly intervals, patients got three intradermal dendritic cell vaccine injections.

Up to about 2 ug genomic DNA was used for TCRB CDR3 amplification. Primers: 60 V beta forward and 13 J beta reverse. TCRdb keeps only in-frame clones here, not all; method: immunoSEQ multiplex PCR. The sample holds 100,000 or so clones, about nine tenths seen once. This sequence originates from a human donor with glioblastoma. The material sequenced was blood, taken before dendritic cell vaccination.

Written as DNA, the CDR3 is TGCGCCAGCAGCCAAGACTTGGGACAGCCTTATGGCTACACCTTC. It codes for CASSQDLGQPYGYTF. The V and J genes are TRBV4-1 and TRBJ1-2; TRBD1 aligns across 7 bases. CDR3 length equals 15 residues. Germline V CDR1 and CDR2: MGHRA, YSYEKL. The trim removed 0 bases at V and 5 bases at J, leaving 6 bases unmatched.